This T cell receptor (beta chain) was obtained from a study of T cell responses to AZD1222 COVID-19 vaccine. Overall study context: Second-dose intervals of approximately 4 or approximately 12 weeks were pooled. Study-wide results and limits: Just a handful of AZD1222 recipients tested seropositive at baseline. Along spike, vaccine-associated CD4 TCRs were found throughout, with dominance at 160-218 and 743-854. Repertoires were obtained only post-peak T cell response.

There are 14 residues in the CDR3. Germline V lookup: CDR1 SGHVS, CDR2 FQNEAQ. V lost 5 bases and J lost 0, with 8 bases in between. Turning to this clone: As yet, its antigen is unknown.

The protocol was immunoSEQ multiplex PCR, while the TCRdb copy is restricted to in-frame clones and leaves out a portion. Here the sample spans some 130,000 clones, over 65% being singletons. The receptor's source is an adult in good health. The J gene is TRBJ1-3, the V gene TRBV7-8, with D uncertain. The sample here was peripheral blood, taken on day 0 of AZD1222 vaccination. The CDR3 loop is CASSAVDSGNTIYF. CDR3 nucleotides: TGTGCCAGCAGCGCGGTCGACTCTGGAAACACCATATATTTT. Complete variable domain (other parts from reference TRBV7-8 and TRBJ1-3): GAGVSQSPRYKVAKRGQDVALRCDPISGHVSLFWYQQALGQGPEFLTYFQNEAQLDKSGLPSDRFFAERPEGSVSTLKIQRTQQEDSAVYLCASSAVDSGNTIYFGEGSWLTVV.